What follows is one TCR beta chain and its context. Trimming removed 0 bases from V and 15 bases from J; junction bases left unmatched: 15. Germline-derived CDR1 and CDR2 are SGHRS and YFSETQ. This CDR3 is built from 16 residues. Libraries were prepared by immunoSEQ multiplex PCR; TCRdb keeps only in-frame clonotypes and omits some of them. The table lists 10,000 to 15,000 clones, 85% to 95% of them singletons. This record comes from a study of technical replicates of blood from several donors. The chain joins TRBV5-1 to TRBJ2-1, with 10 bases aligning to TRBD2. The sequenced sample was PBMCs. This TCR was sampled from a human donor in good health. CDR3 protein: CASSLGGLAGADTPFF. The DNA for the CDR3 is TGCGCCAGCAGCTTGGGAGGGCTAGCGGGAGCCGACACTCCGTTCTTC. Drawing the rest from reference TRBV5-1 and TRBJ2-1, the complete variable domain is KAGVTQTPRYLIKTRGQQVTLSCSPISGHRSVSWYQQTPGQGLQFLFEYFSETQRNKGNFPGRFSGRQFSNSRSEMNVSTLELGDSALYLCASSLGGLAGADTPFFGPGTRLTVL.